Each of the 17 T cell receptor beta chains below was sequenced from the same sample in a study of T cell responses to AZD1222 COVID-19 vaccine. Measured with immunoSEQ multiplex PCR; TCRdb has only the in-frame clones, and not every one. Of over 150,000 clones in the sample, over 85% were seen once. The sequences come from peripheral blood, collected on day 0 of AZD1222 vaccination. These receptors originate from an adult in good health.

CDR3 in DNA: TGTGCCAGCAGCTTATTGGGCCCTTATGGCTACACCTTC. This sequence encodes CASSLLGPYGYTF. The chain couples TRBV7-9 to TRBJ1-2; D is uncertain. The germline CDR1 and CDR2 sequences are SEHNR and FQNEAQ (reference sequence). V lost 2 bases, J lost 5 bases, and 9 bases lay in between. The CDR3 has 13 residues.

The chain uses TRBV30 and TRBJ2-2, with TRBD2 matching 8 bases. CDR3 length: 17 amino acids. Trimming took 0 bases from V and 5 from J; bases not matched to a gene: 11. In germline, CDR1 is GTSNPN, CDR2 SVGIG (reference sequence). Here the CDR3 DNA reads TGTGCCTGGAGTGTAATATCGGGAGGGTTCGGGACCGGGGAGCTGTTTTTT. Protein product: CAWSVISGGFGTGELFF.

The CDR3 protein is CASSPERVFSGNTIYF. CDR3 nucleotide sequence: TGTGCCAGCTCACCAGAGAGGGTGTTCTCTGGAAACACCATATATTTT. The V and J genes are TRBV18 and TRBJ1-3, with no clear D. The CDR3 totals 16 residues. In germline, CDR1 is KGHSH, CDR2 LQKENI. The ends were cut back, 2 bases at V and 0 bases at J, with 11 bases in the middle.

The chain recombines TRBV28 with TRBJ2-3; 7 bases align to TRBD2. The V gene end was trimmed by 11 bases and the J gene end by 4 bases; junction bases not matched to a gene: 6. There are 12 residues in the CDR3. Germline CDR1 MDHEN, CDR2 SYDVKM. CDR3 nucleotide sequence: TGTGCCGCGACTAGCAATTCAGATACGCAGTATTTT. This encodes CAATSNSDTQYF.

The chain employs TRBV9 and TRBJ2-3, with a possible D match to TRBD2 (5 bases). The V end was cut by 1 base, the J end by 3 bases, with 15 bases between. The CDR3 is 16 residues long. Germline CDR1 reads SGDLS; CDR2 reads YYNGEE. As DNA, the CDR3 is TGTGCCAGCAGCGTATCCCAAGCTTGGACTACAGATACGCAGTATTTT. This gives the protein CASSVSQAWTTDTQYF.

This clone is a singleton in its sample. The chain is built from TRBV7-3 and TRBJ2-3, with 8 bases lining up with TRBD2. This CDR3 comprises 15 residues. The V and J ends lost 5 bases and 6 bases, in that order; junction bases with no gene match: 10. Germline V CDR1 and CDR2: SGHTA, FQGTGA. CDR3 nucleotides: TGTGCCAGCAGCCCCCGGGGGGGGGAAGGGGATACGCAGTATTTT. Translating gives CASSPRGGEGDTQYF.

The rearrangement uses TRBV18 and TRBJ1-5; D uncertain. With 2 bases removed from V and 0 bases from J, the gap between germline ends came to 11 bases. Germline lookup yields CDR1 KGHSH and CDR2 LQKENI. This CDR3 is 16 amino acids long. The CDR3 protein is CASSPVVLSSNQPQHF. Here the CDR3 DNA reads TGTGCCAGCTCACCAGTCGTTTTGAGTAGCAATCAGCCCCAGCATTTT. Variable domain in full (rest from reference TRBV18 and TRBJ1-5): NAGVMQNPRHLVRRRGQEARLRCSPMKGHSHVYWYRQLPEEGLKFMVYLQKENIIDESGMPKERFSAEFPKEGPSILRIQQVVRGDSAAYFCASSPVVLSSNQPQHFGDGTRLSIL.

The J gene is TRBJ2-5, the V gene TRBV30, with a weak D call TRBD1 (5 bases). V was trimmed by 3 bases and J by 4 bases, leaving 18 bases between them. Germline CDR1 GTSNPN, CDR2 SVGIG (reference sequence). This CDR3 is built from 15 residues. The chain's CDR3 is CAWRQLWGTGETQYF. CDR3 in DNA: TGTGCCTGGAGGCAGCTTTGGGGCACGGGAGAGACCCAGTACTTC.

This chain joins TRBV19 and TRBJ2-1, with 7 nucleotides matching TRBD2. Germline V gene sequence: CDR1 LNHDA, CDR2 SQIVND (reference sequence). V trimming: 4 bases; J trimming: 4 bases; junction bases outside the gene matches: 4. This CDR3 region has 14 residues. CDR3 coding DNA: TGTGCCAGTAGTAATCCAGCGGGATACAATGAGCAGTTCTTC. As protein: CASSNPAGYNEQFF.

The V and J genes are TRBV11-2 and TRBJ2-1, with TRBD2 matching over 10 bases. With 5 bases clipped from V and 4 bases from J, the junction kept 11 bases outside the gene matches. The CDR3 contains 17 residues. Germline V gene sequence: CDR1 SGHAT, CDR2 FQNNGV. The CDR3 DNA reads as TGTGCCAGCAGCGTCCTAAGCGGGAGGGCCCTATACAATGAGCAGTTCTTC. This gives the protein CASSVLSGRALYNEQFF.

V usage is TRBV12-5 and J usage is TRBJ1-1; TRBD1 is a possible D gene (6 bases). Germline V gene data show CDR1 as LGHNT and CDR2 as FRNRAP. This CDR3 contains 15 residues. The germline V and J ends were trimmed by 1 base and 5 bases, with 14 bases remaining between them. CDR3 sequence (DNA): TGTGCTAGTGGTTTGGGACTACAGGGTGGGACTGAAGCTTTCTTT. Its translation is CASGLGLQGGTEAFF.

The V and J genes are TRBV6-1 and TRBJ1-1; D call uncertain. Trimming took off 1 base at V and 4 bases at J, with 7 bases between the two ends. Germline V gene data show CDR1 as MNHNS and CDR2 as SASEGT. This CDR3 comprises 13 residues. The CDR3 sequence: CASSEVVRTEAFF. Here the CDR3 DNA reads TGTGCCAGCAGTGAAGTGGTTCGCACTGAAGCTTTCTTT.

This chain connects TRBV2 to TRBJ1-1; the D is unclear. Per germline, CDR1 SNHLY and CDR2 FYNNEI. The CDR3 loop spans 14 amino acids. V lost 8 bases to trimming and J lost 1 base, with 14 bases between them. The DNA for the CDR3 is TGTGCCAGCGGTAGCGACGGTTCGAACACTGAAGCTTTCTTT. Its translation: CASGSDGSNTEAFF.

The chain links TRBV19 to TRBJ1-4; 7 nucleotides match TRBD1. The germline V gene encodes CDR1 LNHDA and CDR2 SQIVND (reference sequence). The CDR3 totals 15 residues. After removal of 5 bases from V and 0 bases from J, the junction contained 3 bases not matched to a gene. CDR3 loop: CASSRQGATNEKLFF. The CDR3 DNA sequence: TGTGCCAGTAGTCGGCAGGGGGCAACTAATGAAAAACTGTTTTTT.

J is TRBJ2-2 and V is TRBV19; D uncertain. The CDR3 covers 14 residues. Germline CDR1 LNHDA, CDR2 SQIVND (reference sequence). V shed 5 bases and J shed 1 base, with 8 bases lying between them. The CDR3 sequence: CASSAARNTGELFF. DNA of the CDR3: TGTGCCAGTAGTGCGGCTAGGAACACCGGGGAGCTGTTTTTT.

This sequence joins TRBV15 and TRBJ2-1, with D perhaps TRBD2 (6 bases). CDR3 length: 15 amino acids. Germline V lookup: CDR1 LNHNV, CDR2 YYDKDF (reference sequence). Trimming removed 8 bases at V and 6 bases at J, with 20 bases between. In DNA form, the CDR3 reads TGTGCCACCGGGCGAGGGGCGGGACCCCCCAATGAGCAGTTCTTC. This gives the protein CATGRGAGPPNEQFF.

This clone was counted between two and nine times. The chain recombines TRBV29-1 with TRBJ1-1; D is ambiguous. The CDR3 length is 10 residues. Trimming pared 7 bases from V and 4 bases from J, leaving 7 bases between. Germline assignment: CDR1 SQVTM and CDR2 ANQGSEA. The CDR3 region has the DNA TGCAGCGCCCGGACCACTGAAGCTTTCTTT. Protein: CSARTTEAFF.